Listed below are T cell receptor beta chains from one sample, sequenced in a study of Graves' ophthalmopathy and Graves' hyperthyroidism. MiXCR, applied by TCRdb to the multiplex PCR reads, yields one record per CDR3 protein. Of roughly 400,000 distinct CDR3 sequences in the sample, about a sixth were seen once. Sequenced: peripheral blood. The receptors stem from a woman younger than 30 with Graves' ophthalmopathy. Each CDR3 is given without its conserved first and last residue. Fields, in order: J gene, V gene, CDR3 length, CDR3 protein.

j_gene: TRBJ1-1
v_gene: TRBV30
len: 11
CDR3aa: ARGEGQGTEAF

j_gene: TRBJ2-5
v_gene: TRBV20-1
len: 12
CDR3aa: SARDLATQETQY

j_gene: TRBJ2-7
v_gene: TRBV28
len: 11
CDR3aa: ASTGTGTYEQY

j_gene: TRBJ1-1
v_gene: TRBV11-1
len: 12
CDR3aa: ASSPTGRNTEAF

j_gene: TRBJ1-1
v_gene: TRBV6-5
len: 13
CDR3aa: ASSYFRAPTSEAF

j_gene: TRBJ2-7
v_gene: TRBV7-2
len: 17
CDR3aa: ASSLAGGAPWTGRNEQY

j_gene: TRBJ2-7
v_gene: TRBV2
len: 12
CDR3aa: ASSDLVLGSEQY

j_gene: TRBJ2-4
v_gene: TRBV10-2
len: 13
CDR3aa: ASSDLGGGMSRGY

j_gene: TRBJ1-3
v_gene: TRBV19
len: 13
CDR3aa: ASGWRRSSGNTIY

j_gene: TRBJ1-1
v_gene: TRBV9
len: 11
CDR3aa: ASSVMQNTEAF

j_gene: TRBJ2-7
v_gene: TRBV6-5
len: 11
CDR3aa: ASSWAGSYEQY

j_gene: TRBJ1-2
v_gene: TRBV28
len: 12
CDR3aa: ASSQSDRFHGYT

j_gene: TRBJ1-2
v_gene: TRBV20-1
len: 11
CDR3aa: SVRTGDEYGYT

j_gene: TRBJ2-7
v_gene: TRBV11-2
len: 13
CDR3aa: ASSLDPGGGAKQY

j_gene: TRBJ2-6
v_gene: TRBV19
len: 18
CDR3aa: ASAPGGLAGGSSGANVLT

j_gene: TRBJ2-7
v_gene: TRBV7-2
len: 13
CDR3aa: ASSRAGTPTYEQY

j_gene: TRBJ1-6
v_gene: TRBV15
len: 14
CDR3aa: ATSSAGGVPNSPLH

j_gene: TRBJ1-1
v_gene: TRBV6-5
len: 11
CDR3aa: ASSPVPTDQAF

j_gene: TRBJ2-7
v_gene: TRBV11-2
len: 13
CDR3aa: ASSSRQRNSYEQY

j_gene: TRBJ2-7
v_gene: TRBV20-1
len: 11
CDR3aa: SALAGEVYEQY

j_gene: TRBJ1-1
v_gene: TRBV9
len: 12
CDR3aa: ASSPNDAEAEAF

j_gene: TRBJ2-7
v_gene: TRBV28
len: 12
CDR3aa: AWSVTGISYEQY

j_gene: TRBJ1-1
v_gene: TRBV10-3
len: 12
CDR3aa: AISATGIDTEAF

j_gene: TRBJ1-1
v_gene: TRBV7-2
len: 10
CDR3aa: ASNTPTGYAF

j_gene: TRBJ2-7
v_gene: TRBV20-1
len: 13
CDR3aa: SARESIGLLYEQY

j_gene: TRBJ2-2
v_gene: TRBV5-1
len: 15
CDR3aa: ASSPRTGMSSTGELF

j_gene: TRBJ1-1
v_gene: TRBV27
len: 12
CDR3aa: ASRPRPKNTEAF

j_gene: TRBJ2-5
v_gene: TRBV18
len: 14
CDR3aa: ASSPSEPAGRETQY

j_gene: TRBJ1-1
v_gene: TRBV28
len: 12
CDR3aa: ASSSETQNTEAF

j_gene: TRBJ2-7
v_gene: TRBV10-2
len: 13
CDR3aa: ASSDRGRISYEQY

j_gene: TRBJ2-7
v_gene: TRBV20-1
len: 11
CDR3aa: SASKLAGGRQY

j_gene: TRBJ1-5
v_gene: TRBV19
len: 16
CDR3aa: ASSIVLQGADSNQPQH

j_gene: TRBJ2-5
v_gene: TRBV6-4
len: 10
CDR3aa: ARLARQETQY

j_gene: TRBJ1-5
v_gene: TRBV7-8
len: 13
CDR3aa: ASRRDRVGNQPQH

j_gene: TRBJ2-2
v_gene: TRBV20-1
len: 13
CDR3aa: SASGDRVGGGELF

j_gene: TRBJ2-7
v_gene: TRBV6-5
len: 13
CDR3aa: ASSYPGQPTYEQY

j_gene: TRBJ2-5
v_gene: TRBV6-2/TRBV6-3
len: 9
CDR3aa: ASLERGTQY

j_gene: TRBJ2-5
v_gene: TRBV6-1
len: 12
CDR3aa: ASRQTLIQETQY

j_gene: TRBJ2-6
v_gene: TRBV28
len: 14
CDR3aa: ASSSPVNAGANVLT

j_gene: TRBJ2-3
v_gene: TRBV7-2
len: 11
CDR3aa: ASSARSTDTQY

j_gene: TRBJ1-3
v_gene: TRBV20-1
len: 11
CDR3aa: SAEQGGGHTIY